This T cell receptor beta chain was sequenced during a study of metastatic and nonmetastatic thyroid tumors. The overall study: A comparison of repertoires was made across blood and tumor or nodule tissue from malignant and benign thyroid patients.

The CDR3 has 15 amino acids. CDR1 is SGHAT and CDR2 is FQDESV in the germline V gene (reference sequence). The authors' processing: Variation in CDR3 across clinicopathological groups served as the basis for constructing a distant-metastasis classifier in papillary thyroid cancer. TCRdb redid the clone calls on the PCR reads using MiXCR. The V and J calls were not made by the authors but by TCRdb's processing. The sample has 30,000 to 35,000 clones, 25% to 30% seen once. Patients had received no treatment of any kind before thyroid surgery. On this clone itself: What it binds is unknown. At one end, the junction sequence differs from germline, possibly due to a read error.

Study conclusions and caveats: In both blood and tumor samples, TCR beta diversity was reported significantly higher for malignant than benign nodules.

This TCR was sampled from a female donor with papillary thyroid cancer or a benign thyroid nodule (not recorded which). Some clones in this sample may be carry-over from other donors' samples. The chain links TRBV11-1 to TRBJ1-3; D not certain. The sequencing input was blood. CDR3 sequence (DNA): TGTGCCAGCAGCTTTGCAGCCGGCGGAGGAAGCACCACATATTTT. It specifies CASSFAAGGGSTTYF.